These 14 T cell receptor beta chains were all obtained from the same sample, sequenced in a study of control samples from healthy donors and cancer patients. Profiling relied on immunoSEQ multiplex PCR, and the TCRdb table lists in-frame clones only, not all of them. The data contain about 160,000 clones, around 94% of them singletons. Sequenced: PBMCs. The receptors here all came from a man aged 55-75 years with colorectal cancer.

The chain carries TRBV6-5 and TRBJ2-2; D not certain. Germline V lookup: CDR1 MNHEY, CDR2 SVGAGI. Trimming left V 6 bases short and J 6 bases short, with 8 bases between. The CDR3 extends over 12 amino acids. The CDR3 bases are TGTGCCAGCAGGGCTAGGGCCGGGGAGCTGTTTTTT. It is translated as CASRARAGELFF.

This chain connects TRBV3-1 (or the pseudogene TRBV3-2) to TRBJ2-5, with 8 bases aligning to TRBD2. This CDR3 spans 13 amino acids. V dropped 1 base and J dropped 5; count of bases not matched to a gene: 0. CDR1 is LGHDT and CDR2 is YNNKEL in the germline V gene (reference sequence). The CDR3 DNA follows: TGTGCCAGCAGCCAAGGACTAGCGGAGACCCAGTACTTC. It encodes CASSQGLAETQYF.

The V gene is TRBV19, the J gene TRBJ1-5; no firm D call. CDR1 and CDR2 from the germline V gene are LNHDA and SQIVND (reference sequence). The CDR3 contains 13 residues. Trimming pared 4 bases from V and 5 bases from J, leaving 9 bases between. The CDR3 here is CASSTGFDQPQHF. The CDR3, as DNA: TGTGCCAGTAGTACCGGATTTGATCAGCCCCAGCATTTT.

On this clone: Other DNA sequences in this specimen translate into the identical CDR3. The chain joins TRBV4-3 to TRBJ1-3; D uncertain. The V gene's germline CDR1 is LGHNA and CDR2 YSLEER. Trimming removed 1 base from V and 2 bases from J, with 9 bases in between. The CDR3 is made up of 15 amino acids. This CDR3 reads CASSQGRAAGNTIYF. The CDR3 bases are TGCGCCAGCAGCCAAGGGAGGGCAGCTGGAAACACCATATATTTT.

V usage is TRBV11-2 and J usage is TRBJ1-2; TRBD1 agrees at 9 bases. CDR3 length: 14 residues. Germline V gene data show CDR1 as SGHAT and CDR2 as FQNNGV. With V trimmed by 6 bases and J by 3 bases, 5 bases remained unmatched. The CDR3 protein is CASSLGQGDYGYTF. The CDR3 coding sequence is TGTGCCAGCAGTTTGGGACAGGGAGACTATGGCTACACCTTC.

J is TRBJ2-7 and V is TRBV7-2; TRBD1 aligns across 11 bases. CDR3 size: 15 residues. Per germline, CDR1 SGHTA and CDR2 FQGNSA. J lost 3 bases, V lost 0 bases, and 1 base had no gene match. The chain's CDR3 is CASSLAGQGVYEQYF. The DNA for the CDR3 is TGTGCCAGCAGCTTAGCGGGACAGGGGGTCTACGAGCAGTACTTC.

This chain connects TRBV10-3 to TRBJ1-5; D unclear. Trimming left V 0 bases short and J 3 bases short, with 9 bases between. Germline loops: CDR1 ENHRY, CDR2 SYGVKD. The CDR3 spans 15 residues. The CDR3, as DNA: TGTGCCATCAGTGAGTCGGGGTCCTACAATCAGCCCCAGCATTTT. Translating gives CAISESGSYNQPQHF.

The V and J genes are TRBV11-2 and TRBJ2-1, with 12 bases that match TRBD2. Germline V CDR1 and CDR2: SGHAT, FQNNGV. The V segment lost 6 bases and the J segment 5 bases; nucleotides outside the gene matches: 5. The CDR3 totals 15 residues. As DNA, the CDR3 is TGTGCCAGCAGTCGGACTAGCGGGAACCACAATGAGCAGTTCTTC. Translating it yields CASSRTSGNHNEQFF.

The gene calls are TRBV27 and TRBJ1-2; TRBD1 matches at 8 bases. The CDR3 runs to 16 residues. Looked up from germline, CDR1 is MNHEY and CDR2 is SMNVEV (reference sequence). The trim removed 4 bases at V and 1 base at J, leaving 8 bases unmatched. CDR3 residues: CASSSGTGRINYGYTF. The CDR3 DNA is TGTGCCAGCAGTTCCGGGACAGGCAGAATTAACTATGGCTACACCTTC.

V gene TRBV19 combines with J gene TRBJ1-1; D possibly corresponds to TRBD1 (6 bases). Per germline, CDR1 LNHDA and CDR2 SQIVND (reference sequence). This CDR3 comprises 16 residues. With 4 bases removed from V and 3 bases from J, the gap between germline ends came to 18 bases. CDR3 DNA: TGTGCCAGTAGTACAGGACAGCTAGAGCCTTACACTGAAGCTTTCTTT. Translating it yields CASSTGQLEPYTEAFF.

The CDR3 DNA is TGTGCCAGCAGTGATCTGCCGGGAACGGTGTACAATGAGCAGTTCTTC. Amino acid sequence: CASSDLPGTVYNEQFF. This chain connects TRBV2 to TRBJ2-1; a possible D gene is TRBD2 (5 bases). V shed 3 bases and J shed 4 bases, with 16 bases lying between them. The CDR3 loop spans 16 amino acids. CDR1 is SNHLY, CDR2 FYNNEI, per germline. The full variable domain, with the rest looked up from reference TRBV2 and TRBJ2-1, is EPEVTQTPSHQVTQMGQEVILRCVPISNHLYFYWYRQILGQKVEFLVSFYNNEISEKSEIFDDQFSVERPDGSNFTLKIRSTKLEDSAMYFCASSDLPGTVYNEQFFGPGTRLTVL.

The J gene is TRBJ2-3, the V gene TRBV24-1; tentative D call: TRBD1 (5 bases). CDR1 KGHDR and CDR2 SFDVKD come from the germline V gene. Trimming stripped 4 bases from V and 1 base from J, with 8 bases between. The CDR3 sequence is 14 residues long. DNA for the CDR3: TGTGCCACCAGTGACAGGGTGGGCACAGATACGCAGTATTTT. Its translation: CATSDRVGTDTQYF.

The chain joins TRBV6-5 to TRBJ1-2; possibly TRBD1 for D (6 bases). The CDR3 consists of 16 residues. The germline V gene encodes CDR1 MNHEY and CDR2 SVGAGI. V was clipped by 2 bases and J by 3 bases, with 16 bases between them. CDR3 DNA: TGTGCCAGCAGTTACACCCTAAACAGGGTATACTATGGCTACACCTTC. Its protein product is CASSYTLNRVYYGYTF.

This clone was observed a handful of times. The rearrangement uses TRBV5-4 and TRBJ1-3, with D maybe TRBD1 (6 bases). Between the trimmed V and J ends, which lost 4 bases and 0 bases, there was a span of 11 bases. From germline, CDR1 is SGHNT and CDR2 YYREEE (reference sequence). The CDR3 covers 15 residues. The CDR3 DNA sequence: TGTGCCAGCAGCGATGACAGGTTCTCTGGAAACACCATATATTTT. It codes for CASSDDRFSGNTIYF.